The entry that follows covers one T cell receptor beta chain sequence. Its antigen is not known. Germline V lookup: CDR1 SQVTM, CDR2 ANQGSEA. This CDR3 is 15 amino acids long. V was trimmed by 0 bases and J by 1 base, leaving 13 bases between them. Using immunoSEQ multiplex PCR, the repertoire was profiled, and TCRdb retains in-frame clones only, with some absent. The sample lists roughly 1,600,000 clones, 98% to 99% occurring once. Healthy and HIV-negative, the adult donors had no recent acute infections or vaccinations. The donors were all Caucasian adults (living in Nashville, Tennessee). This sample is drawn from a study of shared clonotypes between healthy human individuals. Study-level findings and limits: Clonotype sharing across donors was expected to vary with sequencing depth.

Sequenced sample: naive CD4+ T cells sorted from blood. Subset here: CD45RA+ positively selected. The genes are TRBV29-1 and TRBJ2-7; weak D call: TRBD1 (7 bases). This TCR came from a man in his thirties or forties in good health. This CDR3 is CSVEERAGGSYEQYF. For the CDR3, the DNA is TGCAGCGTTGAAGAAAGAGCAGGGGGGTCCTACGAGCAGTACTTC.